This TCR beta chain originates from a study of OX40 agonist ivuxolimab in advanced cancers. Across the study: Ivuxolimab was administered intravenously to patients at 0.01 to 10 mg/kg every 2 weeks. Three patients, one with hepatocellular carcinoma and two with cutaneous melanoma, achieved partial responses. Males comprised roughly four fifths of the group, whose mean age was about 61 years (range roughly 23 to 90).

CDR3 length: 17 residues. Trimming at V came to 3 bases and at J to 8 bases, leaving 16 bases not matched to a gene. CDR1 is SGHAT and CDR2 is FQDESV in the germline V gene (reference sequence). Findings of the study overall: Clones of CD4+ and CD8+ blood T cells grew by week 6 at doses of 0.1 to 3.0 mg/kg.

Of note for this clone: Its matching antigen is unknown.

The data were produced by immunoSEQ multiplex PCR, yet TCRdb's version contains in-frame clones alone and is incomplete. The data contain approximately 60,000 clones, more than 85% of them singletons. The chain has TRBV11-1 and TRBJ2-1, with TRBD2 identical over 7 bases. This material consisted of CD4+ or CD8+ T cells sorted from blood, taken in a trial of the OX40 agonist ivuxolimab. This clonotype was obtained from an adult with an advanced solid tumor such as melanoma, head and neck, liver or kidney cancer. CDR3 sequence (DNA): TGTGCCAGCAGCTTGGGCGAGTCAGGGAGGGTCAGGGATGAGCAGTTCTTC. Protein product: CASSLGESGRVRDEQFF.